These 31 T cell receptor beta chains were all obtained from the same sample, sequenced in a study of T cell repertoires in cytomegalovirus infection. TCRdb reprocessed the reads with MiXCR, giving one entry per CDR3 protein. In the table there are fewer than 700,000 distinct CDR3 sequences, less than 25% of which are singletons. The sequenced sample consisted of CD8+ T cells from PBMCs. The receptors stem from a human donor in good health (CMV status not recorded). Some clones in this sample may be carry-over from other donors' samples.

This clonotype was seen a few times. The rearrangement links TRBV12-3 or TRBV12-4 to TRBJ2-3; D gene ambiguous. V was pared by 3 bases and J by 4 bases, with 8 bases between. The CDR3 is 13 residues long. The CDR3 coding sequence is TGTGCCAGCAGTTTCGTCGTCCCAGATACGCAGTATTTT. The encoded protein is CASSFVVPDTQYF.

This clonotype was counted only a few times. The chain is built from TRBV6-5 and TRBJ2-7, with TRBD2 as a possible D gene (5 bases). Germline lookup yields CDR1 MNHEY and CDR2 SVGAGI. The CDR3 extends over 14 amino acids. Trimming stripped 0 bases from V and 5 bases from J, with 11 bases between. The CDR3 nucleotides are TGTGCCAGCAGTTACTCGGAGGCTGTGGACGAGCAGTACTTC. The encoded protein is CASSYSEAVDEQYF.

This clonotype was counted at least ten times. The V gene is TRBV7-2, the J gene TRBJ2-7, with TRBD1 identical over 7 bases. V lost 6 bases to trimming and J lost 0 bases; unmatched junction nucleotides: 8. CDR1 and CDR2 (germline): SGHTA, FQGNSA. The CDR3 runs 15 residues. CDR3 protein: CASSQPGTASYEQYF. The CDR3 nucleotides read TGTGCCAGCAGTCAGCCCGGGACAGCCTCCTACGAGCAGTACTTC.

This clonotype was seen just once. The chain uses TRBV10-1 and TRBJ2-3; D remains unclear. This CDR3 is built from 14 residues. Germline CDR1 is WNHNN and CDR2 is SYGVQD (reference sequence). With 3 bases removed from V and 4 bases from J, the gap between germline ends came to 11 bases. CDR3 nucleotides: TGCGCCAGCAGTGACCGGAGTGATCCAGATACGCAGTATTTT. It is translated as CASSDRSDPDTQYF.

The sample holds a few counts of this clonotype. The V call is TRBV6-1, the J call TRBJ2-3; 11 bases fit TRBD2. The CDR3 has 16 residues. Trimming took 5 bases from V and 6 from J; bases not matched to a gene: 10. The germline V gene has CDR1 MNHNS and CDR2 SASEGT. The CDR3 spells CASSHLSSGGRDTQYF. The CDR3, as DNA: TGTGCCAGCAGTCACCTGTCTAGCGGGGGGCGGGATACGCAGTATTTT.

The chain couples TRBV20-1 to TRBJ2-2; 7 positions match TRBD1. Germline V lookup: CDR1 DFQATT, CDR2 SNEGSKA (reference sequence). V lost 1 base and J lost 5; bases outside the gene matches: 7. This CDR3 has 15 residues. DNA for the CDR3: TGCAGTGCTAGAGGGGGGACAGTAGAAACCGGGGAGCTGTTTTTT. Its protein product is CSARGGTVETGELFF.

Of note for this clonotype: A much larger clone differs by one base, so this may be a read error. J is TRBJ1-1 and V is TRBV5-5; the D is unclear. The V gene lost 6 bases and the J gene lost 0 bases, with 6 bases spanning the gap. The length of the CDR3 is 12 residues. In germline, CDR1 is SGHKS, CDR2 YYEKEE (reference sequence). For the CDR3, the DNA is TGTGCCAGCACCGTCCTGAACACTGAAGCTTTCTTT. Its protein product is CASTVLNTEAFF.

This clonotype was counted at least ten times. This chain joins TRBV7-2 and TRBJ2-1, with TRBD1 matching 8 bases. Germline CDR1 SGHTA, CDR2 FQGNSA. Trimming took 6 bases from V and 2 from J; bases not matched to a gene: 9. The CDR3 consists of 16 residues. The CDR3 reads CASSRDPGQAYNEQFF. The DNA for the CDR3 is TGTGCCAGCAGTCGGGACCCGGGACAGGCCTACAATGAGCAGTTCTTC.

This clonotype has ten or more counts. The chain couples TRBV7-3 to TRBJ1-1, with TRBD1 as a possible D gene (6 bases). Trimming shortened V by 1 base and J by 4 bases, and 10 bases separated the two germline ends. Germline CDR1 reads SGHTA; CDR2 reads FQGTGA. The CDR3 loop spans 14 amino acids. The CDR3 DNA follows: TGTGCCAGCAGCTTAATAGGGGGATCCACTGAAGCTTTCTTT. It yields the protein CASSLIGGSTEAFF.

This clonotype came up many times. V is TRBV7-2 and J is TRBJ2-7; 9 bases are shared with TRBD1. This CDR3 is built from 17 residues. CDR1 is SGHTA and CDR2 is FQGNSA in the germline V gene. The junction had 12 bases not matched to a gene; V was cut back by 2 bases and J by 4 bases. The CDR3 is CASSLQGISGQGYEQYF. Here the CDR3 DNA reads TGTGCCAGCAGCTTACAAGGAATCTCGGGACAGGGTTACGAGCAGTACTTC.

The V gene is TRBV20-1, the J gene TRBJ2-3; D uncertain. The CDR3 has 15 residues. Germline values: CDR1 DFQATT, CDR2 SNEGSKA (reference sequence). V was shortened by 3 bases and J by 1 base, with 14 bases between the two germline ends. CDR3: CSARARKWGTDTQYF. Written as DNA, the CDR3 is TGCAGTGCTAGGGCGAGGAAGTGGGGCACAGATACGCAGTATTTT.

DNA of the CDR3: TGTGCCAGCAGTTTAACGGCGGGGACAGATACGCAGTATTTT. This gives the protein CASSLTAGTDTQYF. The V gene is TRBV27, the J gene TRBJ2-3; tentative D call: TRBD2 (6 bases). Trimming pared 2 bases from V and 3 bases from J, leaving 9 bases between. This CDR3 comprises 14 residues. Germline CDR1 reads MNHEY; CDR2 reads SMNVEV (reference sequence).

Details on this clonotype: A much larger clone sits a single nucleotide away, making a read error possible. The V call is TRBV7-6, the J call TRBJ1-2; D gene uncertain. The CDR3 sequence is 13 residues long. Per germline, CDR1 SGHVS and CDR2 FNYEAQ. CDR3 coding DNA: TGTGCCACCAGCCCGGTGGTGAGCTATGGCTACACCTTC. Translated: CATSPVVSYGYTF.

The chain is built from TRBV4-2 and TRBJ1-4, with 7 bases matching TRBD1. Trimming removed 0 bases from V and 8 bases from J; junction bases left unmatched: 21. The CDR3 consists of 20 residues. CDR1 and CDR2 (germline): LGHNA, YNFKEQ. The CDR3 nucleotides are TGTGCCAGCAGCCAAGATCTTTTCGACCTACAGGGGCAGAGCGGAGAAAAACTGTTTTTT. Translation: CASSQDLFDLQGQSGEKLFF.

The table lists this clonotype with a few counts. The chain uses TRBV3-1 and TRBJ2-1, with 11 bases lining up with TRBD1. Germline trimming cut 0 bases from V and 0 bases from J; bases unmatched to any gene: 4. In germline, CDR1 is LGHDT, CDR2 YNNKEL (reference sequence). The CDR3 contains 18 residues. The CDR3 protein is CASSQDRTGGYSYNEQFF. The DNA of the CDR3 is TGTGCCAGCAGCCAAGATAGGACAGGGGGCTACTCCTACAATGAGCAGTTCTTC.

The gene calls are TRBV24-1 and TRBJ1-2, with no clear D. V dropped 1 base and J dropped 1 base, with 24 bases sitting between them. Germline V gene sequence: CDR1 KGHDR, CDR2 SFDVKD. This CDR3 is 20 amino acids long. In nucleotides, the CDR3 is TGTGCCACCAGTGATTTTGTCATTCCTTATATAACTCAACTTAACTATGGCTACACCTTC. It translates to CATSDFVIPYITQLNYGYTF.

This clonotype has a handful of counts. The V call is TRBV28, the J call TRBJ2-7; 7 bases map to TRBD2. Losses at the gene ends were 3 bases for V and 6 bases for J; bases not matched to a gene: 14. Per the germline V gene, CDR1 is MDHEN and CDR2 is SYDVKM. CDR3 length: 16 residues. CDR3 sequence: CASSFTGGGGLREQYV. CDR3 in DNA: TGTGCCAGCAGTTTTACTGGCGGGGGTGGACTCCGCGAGCAGTACGTC.

The V gene is TRBV27, the J gene TRBJ1-2; D is perhaps TRBD1 (6 bases). Trimming left V 5 bases short and J 5 bases short, with 12 bases between. This CDR3 region has 13 residues. Germline CDR1 reads MNHEY; CDR2 reads SMNVEV (reference sequence). CDR3 region: CASSDSGVYGYTF. The DNA for the CDR3 is TGTGCCAGCAGTGACTCAGGGGTTTATGGCTACACCTTC.

The sample holds many counts of this clonotype. The V and J genes are TRBV12-3 or TRBV12-4 and TRBJ2-7, with D uncertain. CDR3 length: 11 residues. V was trimmed by 9 bases and J by 7 bases, leaving 13 bases between them. The DNA of the CDR3 is TGTGCCAGTTCCGACACCGATGAGCAGTACTTC. As protein: CASSDTDEQYF.

This clonotype showed up just a few times. The chain recombines TRBV11-2 with TRBJ1-3; D perhaps matches TRBD1 (6 bases). CDR1 and CDR2 from the germline V gene are SGHAT and FQNNGV. This CDR3 contains 15 residues. Trimming removed 5 bases from V and 2 bases from J, with 13 bases in between. In DNA form, the CDR3 reads TGTGCCAGCAGCCTCACCAGGACAGCTGGAAACACCATATATTTT. Its protein is CASSLTRTAGNTIYF.

V and J are TRBV5-5 and TRBJ1-5; 8 bases are a match to TRBD1. Germline CDR1 is SGHKS and CDR2 is YYEKEE (reference sequence). With V trimmed by 1 base and J by 7 bases, 10 bases remained unmatched. This CDR3 region has 16 residues. Here the CDR3 reads CASSLRGQGAKQPQHF. The CDR3 nucleotides are TGTGCCAGCAGCTTGCGAGGCCAGGGGGCGAAACAGCCCCAGCATTTT.

Many counts were recorded for this clonotype. CDR3 amino acids: CASSLRGGYTDTQYF. CDR3 nucleotides: TGTGCCAGCAGCTTAAGGGGCGGCTACACAGATACGCAGTATTTT. This rearrangement joins TRBV7-2 to TRBJ2-3; a possible D gene is TRBD1 (5 bases). The V end was cut by 2 bases, the J end by 2 bases, with 11 bases between. This CDR3 has 15 residues. CDR1 is SGHTA and CDR2 is FQGNSA in the germline V gene.

The rearrangement joins TRBV20-1 to TRBJ2-5; unclear D gene. The CDR3 runs to 15 residues. V was trimmed by 0 bases and J by 5 bases, leaving 16 bases between them. Germline V gives CDR1 DFQATT, CDR2 SNEGSKA (reference sequence). CDR3 sequence (DNA): TGCAGTGCTAGAGACCTTGTAATAGGGCTGGAGACCCAGTACTTC. It translates to CSARDLVIGLETQYF.

This clonotype was detected ten times or more. The CDR3 bases are TGTGCCACCACCGGGACAGGGGGCACAGATACGCAGTATTTT. Its protein product is CATTGTGGTDTQYF. V is TRBV15 and J is TRBJ2-3; 10 bases are a match to TRBD1. The V and J ends lost 7 bases and 1 base, in that order; junction bases with no gene match: 2. Germline lookup yields CDR1 LNHNV and CDR2 YYDKDF (reference sequence). This CDR3 is 14 amino acids long. The full variable domain, with the rest looked up from reference TRBV15 and TRBJ2-3, is DAMVIQNPRYQVTQFGKPVTLSCSQTLNHNVMYWYQQKSSQAPKLLFHYYDKDFNNEADTPDNFQSRRPNTSFCFLDIRSPGLGDTAMYLCATTGTGGTDTQYFGPGTRLTVL.

In this sample, this clonotype turned up a few times. The chain uses TRBV9 and TRBJ2-2; no definite D call. Germline assignment: CDR1 SGDLS and CDR2 YYNGEE. Deletions cut 4 bases from V and 6 bases from J, with 19 bases between. The CDR3 spans 16 residues. The CDR3 protein is CASSLVSSYMSGELFF. The DNA of the CDR3 is TGTGCCAGCAGCCTGGTGTCTTCATATATGTCCGGGGAGCTGTTTTTT.

As regards this clonotype: A single base separates this from a much larger clone, so it may be a read error. The chain employs TRBV28 and TRBJ2-3, with TRBD2 identical over 9 bases. CDR1 is MDHEN, CDR2 SYDVKM, per germline. The CDR3 has 14 residues. This CDR3 is CASEGGGATDMQYF. CDR3 sequence (DNA): TGTGCCAGTGAGGGCGGGGGGGCCACAGATATGCAGTATTTT.

The table lists this clonotype with a few counts. The rearrangement uses TRBV29-1 and TRBJ2-7; D remains ambiguous. Germline lookup yields CDR1 SQVTM and CDR2 ANQGSEA. The CDR3 covers 12 residues. The V end was cut by 0 bases, the J end by 6 bases, with 9 bases between. CDR3 in DNA: TGCAGCGTTGAAGATAGACCGGGCGAGCAGTACTTC. It codes for CSVEDRPGEQYF.

The chain recombines TRBV6-2 or TRBV6-3 with TRBJ1-1, with D possibly matching TRBD1 (6 bases). The V end was cut by 7 bases, the J end by 1 base, with 10 bases between. CDR1 is MNHEY, CDR2 SVGEGT, per germline. The CDR3 runs 13 residues. CDR3 residues: CASNMDRNTEAFF. CDR3 bases: TGTGCCAGCAACATGGACAGGAACACTGAAGCTTTCTTT.

The chain links TRBV6-2 or TRBV6-3 to TRBJ1-4; 7 nucleotides line up with TRBD1. The V and J ends lost 6 bases and 4 bases, in that order; junction bases with no gene match: 5. CDR1 and CDR2 from the germline V gene are MNHEY and SVGEGT. The CDR3 runs 14 residues. CDR3 sequence: CASSTGQFNEKLFF. The CDR3 bases are TGTGCCAGCAGCACGGGACAGTTTAATGAAAAACTGTTTTTT.

Of note for this clonotype: Possible read error: a much larger clone is one base away. J is TRBJ2-1 and V is TRBV7-8; 8 bases match TRBD1. Germline CDR1 reads SGHVS; CDR2 reads FQNEAQ. The CDR3 has 15 amino acids. Unmatched junction bases numbered 16, after V lost 11 bases and J lost 7 bases. For the CDR3, the DNA is TGTGCCTGGACAGGGTTGGAGATGGTTAAGAATGAGCAGTTCTTC. Translating gives CAWTGLEMVKNEQFF.

This clonotype was observed many times. This chain joins TRBV5-1 and TRBJ2-7; possible D gene TRBD2, 5 bases. V was pared by 4 bases and J by 2 bases, with 19 bases between. Germline-derived CDR1 and CDR2 are SGHRS and YFSETQ. The CDR3 spans 16 residues. DNA of the CDR3: TGCGCCAGCAGCCCGCAGGCGGTAGCGATAGCCTACGAGCAGTACTTC. Its translation: CASSPQAVAIAYEQYF.